The 9 T cell receptor beta chains presented below share a single source sample, sequenced in a study of CD8 T cells in ankylosing spondylitis. Study-level findings and limits: A motif in TCR beta, a set of under ten highly homologous variants, appeared characteristic of ankylosing spondylitis blood.

One entry per CDR3 protein, called by TCRdb with MiXCR from the 5' RACE reads. The repertoire has 500,000 to 650,000 distinct CDR3 sequences, approximately 5.3% of them found once; the top ten carry 3% to 4.5%. For these TCRs, the target antigens are not known. Specimen: blood, either unsorted or a sorted T cell fraction (not recorded which). The receptors stem from a male donor with ankylosing spondylitis.

In its sample, this clonotype was seen a few times. The chain recombines TRBV3-1 with TRBJ2-1; 7 nucleotides align to TRBD2. Germline V gives CDR1 LGHDT, CDR2 YNNKEL (reference sequence). Losses at the gene ends were 2 bases for V and 4 bases for J; bases not matched to a gene: 8. This CDR3 is 16 amino acids long. CDR3 nucleotides: TGTGCCAGCAGCCAAAGCCTAGCGGAGGTATACAATGAGCAGTTCTTC. The encoded protein is CASSQSLAEVYNEQFF.

This clonotype was seen many times. The genes are TRBV20-1 and TRBJ1-2; 9 bases line up with TRBD1. This CDR3 has 13 residues. The V and J ends lost 3 bases and 3 bases, in that order; junction bases with no gene match: 2. Germline V gene sequence: CDR1 DFQATT, CDR2 SNEGSKA (reference sequence). CDR3: CSASRDRDYGYTF. CDR3 in DNA: TGCAGTGCTAGCCGGGACAGGGACTATGGCTACACCTTC.

The chain joins TRBV7-2 to TRBJ2-2; tentatively, D is TRBD2 (5 bases). Germline V gene data show CDR1 as SGHTA and CDR2 as FQGNSA. CDR3 size: 15 residues. Deletions cut 1 base from V and 4 bases from J, with 10 bases between. The CDR3 region is CASSLVAGLTGELFF. In DNA form, the CDR3 reads TGTGCCAGCAGCTTAGTCGCGGGTCTCACCGGGGAGCTGTTTTTT. Complete variable domain (other parts from reference TRBV7-2 and TRBJ2-2): GAGVSQSPSNKVTEKGKDVELRCDPISGHTALYWYRQSLGQGLEFLIYFQGNSAPDKSGLPSDRFSAERTGGSVSTLTIQRTQQEDSAVYLCASSLVAGLTGELFFGEGSRLTVL.

This clonotype has ten or more counts. V gene TRBV28 combines with J gene TRBJ1-6; TRBD1 matches 7 bases. CDR3 length: 16 amino acids. V lost 4 bases, J lost 3 bases, and 6 bases stayed unmatched. Germline CDR1 is MDHEN and CDR2 is SYDVKM. Here the CDR3 reads CASSSPGQFYNSPLHF. Here the CDR3 DNA reads TGTGCCAGCAGTTCCCCGGGACAGTTCTATAATTCACCCCTCCACTTT.

This clonotype has just a few counts. CDR3 sequence (DNA): TGCAGCGTTGAAAATGAGAGGAGGATTGGAGAGCAGTACTTC. This translates into CSVENERRIGEQYF. This sequence joins TRBV29-1 and TRBJ2-7, with D perhaps matching TRBD2 (5 bases). V was cut by 2 bases and J by 7 bases, with 18 bases left in between. CDR1 and CDR2 from the germline V gene are SQVTM and ANQGSEA. The CDR3 covers 14 residues.

This clonotype was seen at least ten times. The junction differs from germline at one of its ends, possibly a read error. The chain joins TRBV20-1 to TRBJ2-1, with 7 bases matching TRBD2. The V gene's germline CDR1 is DFQATT and CDR2 SNEGSKA (reference sequence). CDR3 length equals 16 residues. The CDR3 here is CSARDPSGRAYSEQFF. CDR3 sequence (DNA): TGCAGTGCTAGAGATCCTAGTGGGAGGGCCTACAGTGAGCAGTTCTTC.

This clonotype was counted ten times or more. V is TRBV7-2 and J is TRBJ2-7; D may be TRBD2 (6 bases). Germline assignment: CDR1 SGHTA and CDR2 FQGNSA. The V end was cut by 5 bases, the J end by 5 bases, with 19 bases between. The CDR3 sequence is 15 residues long. CDR3 coding DNA: TGTGCCAGCAGCCAAAGGCCGGGGGAGAAAAACGAGCAGTACTTC. It yields the protein CASSQRPGEKNEQYF.

With respect to this clonotype: This may be a read error: a much more frequent sequence differs by one nucleotide. This chain joins TRBV9 and TRBJ2-1, with 7 bases identical to TRBD1. V lost 0 bases, J lost 3 bases, and 12 bases stayed unmatched. CDR3 length: 18 residues. Germline V gene lookup returns CDR1 SGDLS and CDR2 YYNGEE. CDR3 in DNA: TGTGCCAGCAGCGTAGATATAGGGGGCCGTGCCCACTACAATGAGCAGTTCTTC. It is translated as CASSVDIGGRAHYNEQFF.

The chain links TRBV7-3 to TRBJ2-3; a weak D match, TRBD1 (6 bases). The germline V gene encodes CDR1 SGHTA and CDR2 FQGTGA. The CDR3 sequence is 15 residues long. V was pared by 4 bases and J by 4 bases, with 15 bases between. CDR3 protein: CASSSKPRGSDTQYF. The CDR3 DNA reads TGTGCCAGCAGCTCGAAACCAAGGGGGTCAGATACGCAGTATTTT.